This T cell receptor (beta chain) derives from a study of OX40 agonist ivuxolimab in advanced cancers. Note on this clone: The antigen is unknown.

Method: immunoSEQ multiplex PCR; TCRdb's copy keeps in-frame clones and lacks some. The profile shows 92,000 or so clones, about 80% of them singletons. The study, taken as a whole, reports: There were also nonresponders showing low normalized T-cell clonal expansion. There was clonal expansion of CD4+ and CD8+ blood T cells by week 6 at 0.1 to 3.0 mg/kg.

The sequencing used CD4+ or CD8+ T cells sorted from blood, collected in a trial of the OX40 agonist ivuxolimab. This clonotype was obtained from an adult with an advanced solid tumor such as melanoma, head and neck, liver or kidney cancer.

CDR3 amino acids: CASSERGWGEGAHEQYF. The CDR3 region has the DNA TGTGCCAGCAGTGAACGGGGGTGGGGAGAAGGGGCCCACGAGCAGTACTTC. This sequence joins TRBV6-1 and TRBJ2-7; the D gene is possibly TRBD2 (6 bases). The CDR3 runs to 17 residues. CDR1 and CDR2 (germline): MNHNS, SASEGT. Trimming shortened V by 2 bases and J by 5 bases, and 22 bases separated the two germline ends.